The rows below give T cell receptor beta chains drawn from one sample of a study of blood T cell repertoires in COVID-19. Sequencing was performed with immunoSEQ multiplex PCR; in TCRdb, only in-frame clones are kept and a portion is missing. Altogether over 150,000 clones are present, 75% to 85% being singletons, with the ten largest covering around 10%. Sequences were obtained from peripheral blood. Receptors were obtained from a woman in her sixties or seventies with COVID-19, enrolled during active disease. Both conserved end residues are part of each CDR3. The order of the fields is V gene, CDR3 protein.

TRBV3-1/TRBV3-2 CASRPRGTDTQYF
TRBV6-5 CARYTGRKTEAFF
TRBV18 CASSPDRNTGELFF
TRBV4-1 CASSPSQRGWDTQYF
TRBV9 CASSTVTDTQYF
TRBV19 CASSIGFGGYTF
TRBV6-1 CASTWTGDYGYTF
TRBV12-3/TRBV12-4 CASSPGQGEGYTF
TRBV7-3 CASSLALAGVNEQFF
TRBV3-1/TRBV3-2 CASSQRGAGHSPLHF
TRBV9 CASSATVAPNTEAFF
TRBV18 CASSPRGLGWDSNQPQHF
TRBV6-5 CASSDSFQQFF
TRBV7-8 CASSRGQAHTEAFF
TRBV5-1 CASSLRTGAGNTIYF